The 2 T cell receptor beta chains below come from one sample, sequenced in a study of regulatory T cells in long-lasting Graves disease. Time point meaning: newly diagnosed GD, antithyroid drugs for less than 3 months. After RNA was extracted from PBMCs, the TCR library was made from it. For TCR beta, libraries came from iRepertoire HTBI primers and Arm-PCR of CDR3 regions. MiXCR, run by TCRdb on the multiplex PCR reads, gives a single entry per CDR3 protein. The sample holds around 450,000 distinct CDR3 sequences; around 15% are singletons and the top ten take 12%. The same data also contributed to another study, on T cells in Graves' hyperthyroidism and ophthalmopathy.

Here the sequenced sample was peripheral blood mononuclear cells (PBMCs), taken at new diagnosis, from a patient treated with antithyroid drugs. The receptors shown here come from a man aged 40-55 years with Graves disease.

This clonotype was seen more than once but under ten times. The V and J genes are TRBV15 and TRBJ2-5; 7 bases match TRBD2. Germline-derived CDR1 and CDR2 are LNHNV and YYDKDF (reference sequence). V shed 0 bases, J shed 5 bases, and the junction held 9 bases outside the gene matches. The CDR3 is 16 residues long. The CDR3 DNA reads TGTGCCACCAGCAGAGAATCGGGGTTGGGGGGGGAGACCCAGTACTTC. It encodes CATSRESGLGGETQYF.

In its sample, this clonotype was seen many times. The rearrangement links TRBV20-1 to TRBJ1-2; D may be TRBD1 (5 bases). There are 14 residues in the CDR3. Per the germline V gene, CDR1 is DFQATT and CDR2 is SNEGSKA (reference sequence). The V end was cut by 0 bases, the J end by 4 bases, with 12 bases between. The CDR3 DNA reads as TGCAGTGCTAGAGATCAAAGACAGTTCTATGGCTACACCTTC. As protein: CSARDQRQFYGYTF.